This is a list of T cell receptor beta chains from one sample in a study of OX40 agonist ivuxolimab in advanced cancers. Libraries were prepared by immunoSEQ multiplex PCR; TCRdb keeps only in-frame clonotypes and omits some of them. Seen here are tens of thousands of clones, around nine tenths observed once, and the top ten hold about 2.1%. This sample comprised CD4+ or CD8+ T cells sorted from blood, obtained in a trial of the OX40 agonist ivuxolimab. The receptors shown here come from an adult with an advanced solid tumor such as melanoma, head and neck, liver or kidney cancer. The conserved cysteine and the conserved F or W are not part of the CDR3 here.

j_call v_call cdr3_aa
TRBJ2-7 TRBV4-1 ASSQDTAPYEQY
TRBJ2-1 TRBV15 ATSTPNQDRGDEQF
TRBJ2-7 TRBV29-1 SVEDPKKDEQY
TRBJ2-1 TRBV27 ASSLGLLAGGNNEQF
TRBJ1-2 TRBV30 AWIAQEYGYT
TRBJ2-1 TRBV15 ATSRDRAGGDEQF
TRBJ2-3 TRBV5-1 ASSSPGLAGTIIADTQY
TRBJ1-2 TRBV7-2 ASSLVYRADYGYT
TRBJ2-7 TRBV4-2 ASSPGQGDPYEQY
TRBJ2-4 TRBV6-5 ASSPDRAKNIQY
TRBJ1-2 TRBV20-1 SASRGGGYT